These T cell receptor beta chains were read from a single sample in a study of blood T cell repertoires in COVID-19. The repertoire was sequenced with immunoSEQ multiplex PCR; TCRdb's copy has only in-frame clones and lacks some. Here the sample spans 450,000 to 500,000 clones, 70% to 90% being singletons. The sequencing sample was made of peripheral blood. These receptors were collected from a human donor in a cohort sampled during active COVID-19. CDR3s include the opening cysteine and the closing phenylalanine or tryptophan. Each record gives: J gene, D gene, clone size, V gene, CDR3 DNA, CDR3 protein. D genes are given only for firm matches. Some rows mark clone size as missing; the rest say once, few, many or name a class of expanded clone.

j_gene: TRBJ2-6; d_gene: NA; abundance: NA; v_gene: TRBV11-2; CDR3nt: TGTGCCAGCAGCTTAGTAAAATCTGGGGCCAACGTCCTGACTTTC; CDR3aa: CASSLVKSGANVLTF
j_gene: TRBJ1-1; d_gene: NA; abundance: NA; v_gene: TRBV12-3/TRBV12-4; CDR3nt: TGTGCCAGCAGTTTAGGTTCCGGGGGAGCAGCTTTCTTT; CDR3aa: CASSLGSGGAAFF
j_gene: TRBJ2-3; d_gene: NA; abundance: NA; v_gene: TRBV6-2/TRBV6-3; CDR3nt: TGTGCCAGCAGTTTGACCAGCGACACAGATACGCAGTATTTT; CDR3aa: CASSLTSDTDTQYF
j_gene: TRBJ1-2; d_gene: TRBD1; abundance: NA; v_gene: TRBV19; CDR3nt: TGTGCCAGTAGTATACAGGGGGCGAACTATGGCTACACCTTC; CDR3aa: CASSIQGANYGYTF
j_gene: TRBJ2-3; d_gene: TRBD1; abundance: once; v_gene: TRBV29-1; CDR3nt: TGCAGCGTCGACAGGGGGCTGGGAGATACGCAGTATTTT; CDR3aa: CSVDRGLGDTQYF
j_gene: TRBJ1-1; d_gene: NA; abundance: NA; v_gene: TRBV18; CDR3nt: TGTGCCAGCTCACCATTGGACAGTATTAACACTGAAGCTTTCTTT; CDR3aa: CASSPLDSINTEAFF
j_gene: TRBJ2-1; d_gene: NA; abundance: NA; v_gene: TRBV12-5; CDR3nt: TGTGCTAGTGGTTCCTCCTCCGGGGGTTCCTACAATGAGCAGTTCTTC; CDR3aa: CASGSSSGGSYNEQFF
j_gene: TRBJ1-2; d_gene: NA; abundance: NA; v_gene: TRBV2; CDR3nt: TGTGCCAGCAGTGGGGTATGGGGGGGAAGTGGCTACACCTTC; CDR3aa: CASSGVWGGSGYTF
j_gene: TRBJ2-1; d_gene: NA; abundance: NA; v_gene: TRBV10-3; CDR3nt: TGTGCCATCAGTGGCGAGGAAACGAAACGCAATGAGCAGTTCTTC; CDR3aa: CAISGEETKRNEQFF
j_gene: TRBJ1-5; d_gene: TRBD1; abundance: NA; v_gene: TRBV18; CDR3nt: TGTGCCAGCTCACCGGATTTAGGGGACAGGGAACAGCCCCAGCATTTT; CDR3aa: CASSPDLGDREQPQHF
j_gene: TRBJ2-1; d_gene: TRBD2; abundance: NA; v_gene: TRBV7-3; CDR3nt: TGTGCCAGCAGCCCTTTGTCGGGAGGGCCGAATGAGCAGTTCTTC; CDR3aa: CASSPLSGGPNEQFF
j_gene: TRBJ2-1; d_gene: NA; abundance: NA; v_gene: TRBV15; CDR3nt: TGTGCCACCAGCAAGCCCGGGGCAGGGGGGCTCTCGGGTGAGCAGTTCTTC; CDR3aa: CATSKPGAGGLSGEQFF
j_gene: TRBJ2-7; d_gene: TRBD1; abundance: NA; v_gene: TRBV19; CDR3nt: TGTGCCAGTAGCCCCCTCGGGACAGGGGCCTACGAGCAGTACTTC; CDR3aa: CASSPLGTGAYEQYF
j_gene: TRBJ1-2; d_gene: NA; abundance: NA; v_gene: TRBV9; CDR3nt: TGTGCCAGCAGCGAGGACAGTCGAAACTATGGCTACACCTTC; CDR3aa: CASSEDSRNYGYTF
j_gene: TRBJ1-6; d_gene: TRBD1; abundance: NA; v_gene: TRBV19; CDR3nt: TGTGCCAGTAGTACTATTGGACAGGGACCAATTCCTTCACCCCTCCACTTT; CDR3aa: CASSTIGQGPIPSPLHF
j_gene: TRBJ2-1; d_gene: TRBD2; abundance: NA; v_gene: TRBV20-1; CDR3nt: TGCAGTGCTAGTTCCGGCGGGAGCTCCTACAATGAGCAGTTCTTC; CDR3aa: CSASSGGSSYNEQFF
j_gene: TRBJ2-7; d_gene: NA; abundance: NA; v_gene: TRBV3-1/TRBV3-2; CDR3nt: TGTGCCAGCAGCCCGGGGGTGGGCGAGCAGTACTTC; CDR3aa: CASSPGVGEQYF
j_gene: TRBJ1-2; d_gene: NA; abundance: few; v_gene: TRBV15; CDR3nt: TGTGCCACCAGTCCGACACGAGGGCAATACTATGGCTACACCTTC; CDR3aa: CATSPTRGQYYGYTF
j_gene: TRBJ2-7; d_gene: NA; abundance: NA; v_gene: TRBV25-1; CDR3nt: TGTGCCAGCAGTGAACTAGGAGACGGCCCCTACGAGCAGTACTTC; CDR3aa: CASSELGDGPYEQYF
j_gene: TRBJ1-2; d_gene: NA; abundance: NA; v_gene: TRBV30; CDR3nt: TGTGCCTGGAGTGTACAAGGGAGCTATGGCTACACCTTC; CDR3aa: CAWSVQGSYGYTF